This TCR beta chain derives from a study of human T cells and chemical hapten exposure. On the study more broadly: DPC at 0.01% went onto the upper back in patch tests, read at 6 days.

This clonotype has only a few counts. Time point denoted: patch test 2, 6 weeks after DPC sensitization. Treatment reported: therapeutic diphenylcyclopropenone sensitization with weekly scalp DPC. TCRdb used MiXCR to reprocess the RACE reads, holding one entry per CDR3 protein. The table includes about 54,000 distinct CDR3 sequences, less than 10% detected once. Sequenced here: whole blood, sampled in connection with sensitization to the hapten diphenylcyclopropenone (DPC). The TCR originated in a woman in her forties or fifties with alopecia areata. Some clones in this sample may be carry-over from other donors' samples.

The CDR3 region is CASSLRSPSVGGTEAFF. CDR3 in DNA: TGCGCCAGCAGCTTGAGGTCTCCATCGGTCGGAGGCACTGAAGCTTTCTTT. The rearrangement joins TRBV5-1 to TRBJ1-1; D is ambiguous. The CDR3 consists of 17 residues. V was cut by 1 base and J by 4 bases, with 20 bases left in between. CDR1 and CDR2 (germline): SGHRS, YFSETQ.